This TCR beta chain originates from a study of CD8 T cells in ankylosing spondylitis. Regarding this clonotype: Its antigen is still unknown.

From the 5' RACE reads, TCRdb called clonotypes with MiXCR, one entry per CDR3 protein. Among fewer than 35,000 distinct CDR3 sequences listed, 12% to 15% were seen once. CDR3 size: 13 residues. V was clipped by 0 bases and J by 5 bases, with 7 bases between them. Germline lookup yields CDR1 SGHAT and CDR2 FQNNGV. Whole-study findings and limits: Before this, some motif variants had been reported in reactive arthritis synovial fluid and blood. Within ankylosing spondylitis blood, a TCR beta motif made up of under 10 highly homologous variants appeared to be characteristic. Reports say disease-linked clones showed up significantly more in matched ankylosing spondylitis synovial fluid. Disease-linked clones bore a CD8+ phenotype and were relatively rare in peripheral blood.

Source material: blood. V is TRBV11-2 and J is TRBJ1-1; a possible D gene is TRBD1 (6 bases). The source of this sequence is a male donor with ankylosing spondylitis or in good health (not recorded which). The CDR3 loop reads CASSLDRGTEAFF. CDR3 nucleotides: TGTGCCAGCAGCTTAGACAGGGGTACTGAAGCTTTCTTT.